Listed here are 32 T cell receptor beta chains from one sample, sequenced in a study of T cell responses to AZD1222 COVID-19 vaccine. Method: immunoSEQ multiplex PCR; TCRdb's copy keeps in-frame clones and lacks some. This sample has 57,000 or so clones, with 65% to 85% found just once. Sequences were derived from peripheral blood, sampled 28 days after the second AZD1222 dose. These receptors all stem from an adult who received the AZD1222 COVID-19 vaccine.

The chain joins TRBV5-4 to TRBJ2-2, with D perhaps given as TRBD1 or TRBD2 (5 bases each). The germline CDR1 and CDR2 sequences are SGHNT and YYREEE (reference sequence). The V gene lost 0 bases and the J gene lost 6 bases, with 12 bases spanning the gap. The length of the CDR3 is 15 residues. The CDR3 sequence: CASSLVLPGPGELFF. The CDR3 DNA is TGTGCCAGCAGCTTGGTACTTCCGGGACCCGGGGAGCTGTTTTTT.

This chain links TRBV4-3 with TRBJ1-4; D may be TRBD1 (6 bases). The CDR3 loop spans 15 amino acids. V was cut by 3 bases and J by 8 bases, with 16 bases left in between. Germline V gene lookup returns CDR1 LGHNA and CDR2 YSLEER. The CDR3 nucleotides are TGCGCCAGCAGCCAGCCAGGAGGGGGGGAGGAAAAACTGTTTTTT. Its translation is CASSQPGGGEEKLFF.

This chain uses TRBV7-3 with TRBJ2-1; 10 bases are a match to TRBD2. V was clipped by 2 bases and J by 6 bases; unmatched bases: 4. The germline V gene has CDR1 SGHTA and CDR2 FQGTGA. This CDR3 spans 15 amino acids. The DNA of the CDR3 is TGTGCCAGCAGCTTACCAGCGGGAGGGCCCAATGAGCAGTTCTTC. Encoded protein: CASSLPAGGPNEQFF.

This clone showed up just a few times. The rearrangement links TRBV11-3 to TRBJ2-3; D call uncertain. Germline lookup yields CDR1 SGHNT and CDR2 YENEEA. This CDR3 region has 12 residues. Between the trimmed V and J ends, which lost 1 base and 8 bases, there was a span of 7 bases. The CDR3 region has the DNA TGTGCCAGCAGCTTAGGGCCGGGTACGCAGTATTTT. It translates to CASSLGPGTQYF.

This clone was counted once. This chain connects TRBV12-5 to TRBJ2-3; 12 nucleotides line up with TRBD2. CDR1 is LGHNT, CDR2 FRNRAP, per germline. Trimming removed 1 base from V and 5 bases from J; junction bases left unmatched: 4. The CDR3 runs to 16 residues. The CDR3 sequence is CASGLGLAGEGDTQYF. In DNA form, the CDR3 reads TGTGCTAGTGGTTTGGGACTAGCGGGAGAGGGAGATACGCAGTATTTT.

The J gene is TRBJ2-7, the V gene TRBV24-1; D may be TRBD1 (6 bases). In germline, CDR1 is KGHDR, CDR2 SFDVKD. The CDR3 totals 13 residues. Trimming shortened V by 3 bases and J by 5 bases, and 10 bases separated the two germline ends. CDR3 sequence reads: CATSDPNRDEQYF. The CDR3 DNA follows: TGTGCCACCAGTGATCCGAACAGGGACGAGCAGTACTTC.

In its sample, this clone was seen many times. J is TRBJ2-1 and V is TRBV3-1 (or the pseudogene TRBV3-2); tentatively, D is TRBD1 (5 bases). Trimming took 0 bases from V and 6 from J, leaving 12 bases between them. CDR1 LGHDT and CDR2 YNNKEL come from the germline V gene (reference sequence). This CDR3 is built from 15 residues. This CDR3 is CASSQEITGGNEQFF. The CDR3 DNA reads as TGTGCCAGCAGCCAAGAGATCACAGGCGGCAATGAGCAGTTCTTC.

This chain connects TRBV28 to TRBJ2-6; D is possibly TRBD1 or TRBD2 (5 bases each). There are 17 residues in the CDR3. Germline assignment: CDR1 MDHEN and CDR2 SYDVKM. V was cut by 5 bases and J by 1 base, with 15 bases left in between. The CDR3: CASSPTGRPSGANVLTF. CDR3 DNA sequence: TGTGCCAGCAGTCCCACGGGACGGCCATCTGGGGCCAACGTCCTGACTTTC.

The chain's CDR3 is CASSQGASGSYEQYF. The CDR3 DNA sequence: TGCGCCAGCAGCCAAGGAGCTAGCGGGAGTTACGAGCAGTACTTC. The rearrangement joins TRBV4-1 to TRBJ2-7; 10 bases fit TRBD2. The germline CDR1 and CDR2 sequences are MGHRA and YSYEKL. The V segment lost 1 base and the J segment 4 bases; nucleotides outside the gene matches: 4. The CDR3 has 15 amino acids.

This rearrangement joins TRBV7-2 to TRBJ1-3, with D unresolved. The germline gives CDR1 SGHTA, CDR2 FQGNSA. This CDR3 contains 13 residues. With 2 bases removed from V and 3 bases from J, the gap between germline ends came to 5 bases. This chain's CDR3 is CASSLIIGNTIYF. The CDR3 DNA follows: TGTGCCAGCAGCTTAATAATTGGAAACACCATATATTTT.

This CDR3 is CASTNLGTGSYEQYF. DNA of the CDR3: TGTGCCAGCACCAATCTAGGGACAGGGTCCTACGAGCAGTACTTC. The J gene is TRBJ2-7, the V gene TRBV27; the match to TRBD1 covers 9 bases. Trimming removed 7 bases from V and 1 base from J; junction bases left unmatched: 8. Germline CDR1 is MNHEY and CDR2 is SMNVEV (reference sequence). This CDR3 spans 15 amino acids.

This clone was seen only a few times. The chain uses TRBV18 and TRBJ2-5; TRBD1 matches 7 bases. The CDR3 runs to 14 residues. Germline V gene data show CDR1 as KGHSH and CDR2 as LQKENI. The trim removed 5 bases at V and 1 base at J, leaving 4 bases unmatched. CDR3: CASSRDRVQETQYF. CDR3 bases: TGTGCCAGCTCAAGAGACAGGGTCCAAGAGACCCAGTACTTC.

CDR3 residues: CASSPTGGQFF. The CDR3 DNA follows: TGTGCCAGCAGCCCTACAGGGGGGCAGTTCTTC. The chain combines TRBV7-9 with TRBJ2-1; TRBD1 aligns across 8 bases. V lost 5 bases, J lost 12 bases, and 3 bases stayed unmatched. The CDR3 spans 11 residues. Germline V gene data show CDR1 as SEHNR and CDR2 as FQNEAQ (reference sequence).

The chain carries TRBV6-2 or TRBV6-3 and TRBJ1-5; D is uncertain. CDR3 length equals 12 residues. Per the germline V gene, CDR1 is MNHEY and CDR2 is SVGEGT. Trimming shortened V by 1 base and J by 6 bases, and 4 bases separated the two germline ends. CDR3 region: CASSYLGQPQHF. CDR3 sequence (DNA): TGTGCCAGCAGTTACTTAGGTCAGCCCCAGCATTTT.

This chain links TRBV3-1 (or the pseudogene TRBV3-2) with TRBJ1-6; tentatively, D is TRBD1 (6 bases). Germline CDR1 LGHDT, CDR2 YNNKEL (reference sequence). CDR3 size: 16 residues. The V gene lost 5 bases and the J gene lost 3 bases, with 14 bases spanning the gap. CDR3 in DNA: TGTGCCAGCAGCGAGCAGGGGCGCATCTATAATTCACCCCTCCACTTT. Its translation is CASSEQGRIYNSPLHF.

The chain carries TRBV28 and TRBJ1-5, with TRBD1 matching 11 bases. In germline, CDR1 is MDHEN, CDR2 SYDVKM. This CDR3 region has 17 residues. V lost 7 bases, J lost 4 bases, and 12 bases stayed unmatched. The CDR3 nucleotides are TGTGCCAGCATCCACATACCCGGGACAGGGGGTAATCAGCCCCAGCATTTT. Protein sequence: CASIHIPGTGGNQPQHF.

The V call is TRBV27, the J call TRBJ2-1, with 8 positions matching TRBD2. The CDR3 sequence is 16 residues long. Germline V gene sequence: CDR1 MNHEY, CDR2 SMNVEV (reference sequence). With 3 bases clipped from V and 8 bases from J, the junction kept 12 bases outside the gene matches. The DNA of the CDR3 is TGTGCCAGCAGTTTGTCATCCGCGGGAGGAGTCGATGAGCAGTTCTTC. Residues: CASSLSSAGGVDEQFF.

The V call is TRBV7-2, the J call TRBJ1-2; D gene uncertain. The V end lost 1 base, the J end lost 5 bases, and 11 bases lay between the germline ends. The length of the CDR3 is 14 residues. Germline V CDR1 and CDR2: SGHTA, FQGNSA. Here the CDR3 reads CASSLELRDYGYTF. The CDR3 nucleotides read TGTGCCAGCAGCTTAGAATTGAGGGATTATGGCTACACCTTC. The whole variable domain, filled in from reference TRBV7-2 and TRBJ1-2, reads GAGVSQSPSNKVTEKGKDVELRCDPISGHTALYWYRQSLGQGLEFLIYFQGNSAPDKSGLPSDRFSAERTGGSVSTLTIQRTQQEDSAVYLCASSLELRDYGYTFGSGTRLTVV.

V gene TRBV11-2 combines with J gene TRBJ2-7; D is possibly TRBD1 or TRBD2 (5 bases each). V dropped 3 bases and J dropped 7 bases, with 16 bases sitting between them. CDR1 and CDR2 (germline): SGHAT, FQNNGV. This CDR3 spans 14 amino acids. CDR3 sequence: CASSFGGHAREQYF. DNA for the CDR3: TGTGCCAGCAGCTTTGGAGGACACGCTCGGGAGCAGTACTTC. The entire variable domain, with the rest obtained from reference TRBV11-2 and TRBJ2-7, is as follows: EAGVAQSPRYKIIEKRQSVAFWCNPISGHATLYWYQQILGQGPKLLIQFQNNGVVDDSQLPKDRFSAERLKGVDSTLKIQPAKLEDSAVYLCASSFGGHAREQYFGPGTRLTVT.

V is TRBV7-9 and J is TRBJ1-1, with 9 bases matching TRBD1. The CDR3 is made up of 15 amino acids. Trimming cost V 4 bases and J 3 bases; bases outside gene matches: 6. CDR1 and CDR2 (germline): SEHNR, FQNEAQ (reference sequence). The CDR3 DNA is TGTGCCAGCAGCTCAATGGGACAGGGAGACACTGAAGCTTTCTTT. The encoded protein is CASSSMGQGDTEAFF.

V gene TRBV14 combines with J gene TRBJ2-7; a possible D gene is TRBD1 (6 bases). Germline-derived CDR1 and CDR2 are SGHDN and FVKESK. This CDR3 spans 15 amino acids. V lost 3 bases to trimming and J lost 2 bases, with 14 bases between them. CDR3 coding DNA: TGTGCCAGCAGCCATTCGGCAGGGGTAACCTACGAGCAGTACTTC. The encoded protein is CASSHSAGVTYEQYF.

The chain has TRBV7-9 and TRBJ2-3; possible D gene TRBD1, 6 bases. Germline CDR1 reads SEHNR; CDR2 reads FQNEAQ (reference sequence). CDR3 length: 17 residues. V dropped 5 bases and J dropped 4 bases, with 22 bases sitting between them. The DNA of the CDR3 is TGTGCCAGCAGCCAATTAGGGGGTGGCCTGTCGTCAGATACGCAGTATTTT. Amino acid sequence: CASSQLGGGLSSDTQYF.

This clone showed up just once. This sequence joins TRBV4-1 and TRBJ2-7, with 10 positions matching TRBD1. The CDR3 spans 15 residues. Trimming removed 4 bases from V and 2 bases from J; junction bases left unmatched: 5. CDR1 is MGHRA, CDR2 YSYEKL, per germline. This CDR3 reads CASSLGTGETYEQYF. The CDR3 coding sequence is TGCGCCAGCAGCCTAGGGACAGGGGAAACCTACGAGCAGTACTTC.

The CDR3 here is CAWIRAGYNEQFF. In nucleotides, the CDR3 is TGTGCCTGGATACGGGCGGGTTACAATGAGCAGTTCTTC. The chain is built from TRBV30 and TRBJ2-1; TRBD2 is a possible D gene (5 bases). The CDR3 consists of 13 residues. Germline V lookup: CDR1 GTSNPN, CDR2 SVGIG (reference sequence). V gave up 4 bases and J gave up 4 bases, with 11 bases separating them.

A remark on this clone: Other nucleotide sequences from this sample produce the same CDR3. The genes are TRBV6-2 or TRBV6-3 and TRBJ1-2; unclear D gene. Trimming left V 0 bases short and J 3 bases short, with 5 bases between. Germline-derived CDR1 and CDR2 are MNHEY and SVGEGT. The CDR3 has 13 residues. This CDR3 reads CASSYSEDYGYTF. As DNA, the CDR3 is TGTGCCAGCAGTTACTCGGAAGACTATGGCTACACCTTC.

This chain joins TRBV14 and TRBJ2-2, with D possibly called TRBD1 or TRBD2 (5 bases each). The V end lost 4 bases, the J end lost 8 bases, and 14 bases lay between the germline ends. The CDR3 has 14 residues. Germline V gene data show CDR1 as SGHDN and CDR2 as FVKESK. CDR3 sequence: CASSLWDGGGELFF. The CDR3 DNA is TGTGCCAGCAGCCTCTGGGACGGCGGTGGGGAGCTGTTTTTT.

This sequence joins TRBV5-6 and TRBJ2-5; 11 bases agree with TRBD1. The ends lost 5 bases at V and 5 bases at J; junction bases unmatched: 8. The germline V gene has CDR1 SGHDT and CDR2 YYEEEE. The CDR3 covers 15 residues. CDR3 DNA: TGTGCCAGCAGTGCAGGACAGGGGGCTGGGGAGACCCAGTACTTC. As protein: CASSAGQGAGETQYF.

This clone came up once. V usage is TRBV5-4 and J usage is TRBJ1-4, with D unresolved. The CDR3 extends over 13 amino acids. Germline V lookup: CDR1 SGHNT, CDR2 YYREEE (reference sequence). Trimming stripped 3 bases from V and 7 bases from J, with 10 bases between. The CDR3 here is CASSSPGGEKLFF. The CDR3 coding sequence is TGTGCCAGCAGCTCCCCTGGAGGTGAAAAACTGTTTTTT.

This clone was seen once. The rearrangement links TRBV6-5 to TRBJ2-2, with 8 nucleotides matching TRBD1. V trimming: 3 bases; J trimming: 6 bases; junction bases outside the gene matches: 6. Germline V gene sequence: CDR1 MNHEY, CDR2 SVGAGI. The CDR3 is 15 amino acids. The CDR3 here is CASSYVGQGAGELFF. As DNA, the CDR3 is TGTGCCAGCAGTTATGTCGGACAGGGAGCCGGGGAGCTGTTTTTT.

Only a few counts were recorded for this clone. The chain uses TRBV15 and TRBJ1-4, with D tentatively TRBD1 (5 bases). Germline V CDR1 and CDR2: LNHNV, YYDKDF (reference sequence). The CDR3 is 14 residues long. Trimming cost V 0 bases and J 8 bases, with 10 bases left between them. CDR3 residues: CATSRESSGEKLFF. The CDR3 region has the DNA TGTGCCACCAGCAGAGAGAGCTCAGGGGAAAAACTGTTTTTT.

This clone was detected only a few times. The V gene is TRBV5-1, the J gene TRBJ2-2, with D uncertain. The CDR3 covers 11 residues. Germline CDR1 SGHRS, CDR2 YFSETQ. Trimming took off 2 bases at V and 6 bases at J, with 2 bases between the two ends. The CDR3 region is CASSFAGELFF. CDR3 nucleotide sequence: TGCGCCAGCAGCTTTGCCGGGGAGCTGTTTTTT.

J is TRBJ1-6 and V is TRBV6-2 or TRBV6-3; D perhaps matches TRBD1 (5 bases). Per the germline V gene, CDR1 is MNHEY and CDR2 is SVGEGT. There are 14 residues in the CDR3. V gave up 6 bases and J gave up 6 bases, with 12 bases separating them. Here the CDR3 DNA reads TGTGCCAGCAGCCTCCGGGGGTCTAATTCACCCCTCCACTTT. This sequence encodes CASSLRGSNSPLHF.